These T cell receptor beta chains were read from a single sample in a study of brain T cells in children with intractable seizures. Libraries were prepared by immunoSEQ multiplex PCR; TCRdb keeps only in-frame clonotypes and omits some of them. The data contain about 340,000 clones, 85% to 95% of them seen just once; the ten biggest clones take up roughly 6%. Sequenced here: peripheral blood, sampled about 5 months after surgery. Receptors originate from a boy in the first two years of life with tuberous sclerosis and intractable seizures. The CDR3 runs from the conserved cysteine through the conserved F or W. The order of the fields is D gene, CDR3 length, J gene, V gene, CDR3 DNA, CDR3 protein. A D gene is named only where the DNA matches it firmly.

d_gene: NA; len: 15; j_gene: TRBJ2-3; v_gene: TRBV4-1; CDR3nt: TGCGCCAGCAGCCAAGGTTCACGGGCTGACGCCACGCAGTATTTT; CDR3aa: CASSQGSRADATQYF
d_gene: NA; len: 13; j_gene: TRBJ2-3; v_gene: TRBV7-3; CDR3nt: TGTGCCAGCAGCCGGACTCGCACAGATACGCAGTATTTT; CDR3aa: CASSRTRTDTQYF
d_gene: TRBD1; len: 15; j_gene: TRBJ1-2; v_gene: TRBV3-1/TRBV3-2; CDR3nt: TGTGCCAGCAGCCATCTATCGGGGACAGCATATGGCTACACCTTC; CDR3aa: CASSHLSGTAYGYTF
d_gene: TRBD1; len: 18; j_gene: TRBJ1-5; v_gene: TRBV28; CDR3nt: TGTGCCAGCCCATCCCGGACAGGCGCGCCGTTTAGCAATCAGCCCCAGCATTTT; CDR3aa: CASPSRTGAPFSNQPQHF
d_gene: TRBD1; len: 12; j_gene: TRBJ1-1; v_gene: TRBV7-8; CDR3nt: TGTGCCAGCAGCCGTGACAGGGGCTACGCTTTCTTT; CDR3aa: CASSRDRGYAFF
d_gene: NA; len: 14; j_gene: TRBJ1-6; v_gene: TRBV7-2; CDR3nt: TGTGCCAGCAGCTTCGGGACCTACCCTTCACCCCTCCACTTT; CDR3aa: CASSFGTYPSPLHF
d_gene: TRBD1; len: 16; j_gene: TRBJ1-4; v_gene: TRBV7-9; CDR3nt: TGTGCCAGCAGCCCAACCCCGGGACAGGGAGATGAAAAACTGTTTTTT; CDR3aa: CASSPTPGQGDEKLFF
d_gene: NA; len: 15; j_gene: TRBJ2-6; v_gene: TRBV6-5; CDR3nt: TGTGCCAGCAGTTTGGAGTACTCTGGGGCCAACGTCCTGACTTTC; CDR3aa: CASSLEYSGANVLTF
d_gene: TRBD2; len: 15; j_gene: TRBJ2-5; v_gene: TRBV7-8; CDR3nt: TGTGCCAGCAGGCGGGGGACTAGGGTACAAGAGACCCAGTACTTC; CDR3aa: CASRRGTRVQETQYF
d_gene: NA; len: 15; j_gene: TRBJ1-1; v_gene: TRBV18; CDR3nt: TGTGCCAGCTCACCAGCCAGTGGCTTAAACACTGAAGCTTTCTTT; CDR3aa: CASSPASGLNTEAFF
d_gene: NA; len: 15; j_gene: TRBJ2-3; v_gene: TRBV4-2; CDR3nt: TGTGCCAGCAGCCAAGCTTCCCCCGACACAGATACGCAGTATTTT; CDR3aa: CASSQASPDTDTQYF
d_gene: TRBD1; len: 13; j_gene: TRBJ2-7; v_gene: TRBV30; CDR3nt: TGTGCCGCTAACTGGGACAGGGGGTACGAGCAGTACTTC; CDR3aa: CAANWDRGYEQYF
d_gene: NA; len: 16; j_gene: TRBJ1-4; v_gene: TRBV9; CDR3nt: TGTGCCAGCAGCGTAGCGGCGATTGCAACTAATGAAAAACTGTTTTTT; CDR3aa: CASSVAAIATNEKLFF
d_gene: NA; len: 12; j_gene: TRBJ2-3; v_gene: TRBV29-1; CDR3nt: TGCAGCGTACAACGGGACACAGATACGCAGTATTTT; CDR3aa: CSVQRDTDTQYF
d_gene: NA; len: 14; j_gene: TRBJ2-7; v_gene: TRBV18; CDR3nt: TGTGCCAGCTCATCGAGCGGCGTATCCTACGAGCAGTACTTC; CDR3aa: CASSSSGVSYEQYF
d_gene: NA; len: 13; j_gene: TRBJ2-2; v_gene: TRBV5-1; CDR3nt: TGCGCCAGCAGCTTCTTCGACACCGGGGAGCTGTTTTTT; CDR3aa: CASSFFDTGELFF